A selection of T cell receptor beta chains follows, all from one sample in a study of identical twins. TCRdb reprocessed the 5' RACE reads via MiXCR and lists one record per CDR3 protein. The top ten hold 1.9% of the sample, which has about 220,000 distinct CDR3 sequences, 7.5% seen once. A further study also used this sample, focusing on yellow fever vaccine responses in identical twins.

Sequencing used memory (CD45RO+) T cells sorted from blood. The receptors stem from a woman between 18 and 29 years old in good health. CDR3s include the opening cysteine and the closing phenylalanine or tryptophan. A D gene is named only where the DNA matches it firmly. A clone size is listed for some rows: how often the clone was seen (once, few, many), or a class if it is expanded.

j_call: TRBJ2-1; clone_size: many; v_call: TRBV20-1; d_call: -; cdr3_aa: CSASLAIHASYNEQFF; cdr3_nt: TGCAGTGCTTCGTTAGCTATTCACGCCTCCTACAATGAGCAGTTCTTC
j_call: TRBJ2-5; clone_size: many; v_call: TRBV3-1; d_call: TRBD2; cdr3_aa: CASSLDSGRPQETQYF; cdr3_nt: TGTGCCAGCAGCCTCGATAGCGGGAGGCCTCAAGAGACCCAGTACTTC
j_call: TRBJ1-2; clone_size: few; v_call: TRBV27; d_call: -; cdr3_aa: CASSLYGESPYGYTF; cdr3_nt: TGTGCCAGCAGTTTATATGGGGAGAGTCCCTATGGCTACACCTTC
j_call: TRBJ1-5; clone_size: many; v_call: TRBV20-1; d_call: -; cdr3_aa: CSARDTGLMIEPQHF; cdr3_nt: TGCAGTGCTAGAGATACAGGTTTAATGATTGAGCCCCAGCATTTT
j_call: TRBJ2-1; clone_size: few; v_call: TRBV5-1; d_call: -; cdr3_aa: CASSLAATNEQFF; cdr3_nt: TGCGCCAGCAGCTTGGCCGCAACGAATGAGCAGTTCTTC
j_call: TRBJ2-7; clone_size: few; v_call: TRBV20-1; d_call: TRBD2; cdr3_aa: CSAGGVGISYEQYF; cdr3_nt: TGCAGTGCTGGGGGGGTGGGAATCTCCTACGAGCAGTACTTC
j_call: TRBJ2-3; clone_size: -; v_call: TRBV30; d_call: -; cdr3_aa: CAWSPGLNTDTQYF; cdr3_nt: TGTGCCTGGAGTCCGGGACTGAACACAGATACGCAGTATTTT
j_call: TRBJ2-5; clone_size: few; v_call: TRBV3-1; d_call: TRBD2; cdr3_aa: CASSMGLAGGHETQYF; cdr3_nt: TGTGCCAGCAGCATGGGACTAGCGGGGGGGCATGAGACCCAGTACTTC
j_call: TRBJ2-3; clone_size: many; v_call: TRBV29-1; d_call: TRBD2; cdr3_aa: CSVCPSGRAADTQYF; cdr3_nt: TGCAGCGTGTGCCCGAGCGGGAGGGCGGCAGATACGCAGTATTTT
j_call: TRBJ1-1; clone_size: many; v_call: TRBV24-1; d_call: -; cdr3_aa: CATSDSVEAFF; cdr3_nt: TGTGCCACCAGTGACTCAGTTGAAGCTTTCTTT
j_call: TRBJ2-3; clone_size: many; v_call: TRBV3-1; d_call: -; cdr3_aa: CASSLQRTSTDTQYF; cdr3_nt: TGTGCCAGCAGTCTACAGAGGACTAGCACAGATACGCAGTATTTT
j_call: TRBJ1-5; clone_size: -; v_call: TRBV2; d_call: TRBD1; cdr3_aa: CASSKRGRGSNQPQHF; cdr3_nt: TGTGCCAGCAGTAAAAGGGGGCGCGGGAGCAATCAGCCCCAGCATTTT
j_call: TRBJ2-5; clone_size: -; v_call: TRBV5-1; d_call: -; cdr3_aa: CASSPGDQETQYF; cdr3_nt: TGCGCCAGCAGCCCGGGAGACCAAGAGACCCAGTACTTC
j_call: TRBJ2-7; clone_size: many; v_call: TRBV15; d_call: -; cdr3_aa: CATSRDRGANYEQYF; cdr3_nt: TGTGCCACCAGCAGAGATCGGGGGGCCAACTACGAGCAGTACTTC
j_call: TRBJ1-5; clone_size: many; v_call: TRBV24-1; d_call: -; cdr3_aa: CATSGTVSNQPQHF; cdr3_nt: TGTGCCACCAGTGGCACTGTTAGCAATCAGCCCCAGCATTTT
j_call: TRBJ1-2; clone_size: few; v_call: TRBV20-1; d_call: -; cdr3_aa: CSARNFGEDYGYTF; cdr3_nt: TGCAGTGCTAGGAACTTCGGGGAAGACTATGGCTACACCTTC
j_call: TRBJ2-7; clone_size: few; v_call: TRBV12-3/TRBV12-4; d_call: TRBD2; cdr3_aa: CASSGGVLVYEQYF; cdr3_nt: TGTGCCAGCAGTGGGGGGGTACTTGTTTACGAGCAGTACTTC
j_call: TRBJ2-7; clone_size: many; v_call: TRBV5-1; d_call: TRBD2; cdr3_aa: CASSWGGYEQYF; cdr3_nt: TGCGCCAGCAGCTGGGGAGGGTACGAGCAGTACTTC
j_call: TRBJ2-5; clone_size: -; v_call: TRBV5-1; d_call: -; cdr3_aa: CASSSGQTWTQYF; cdr3_nt: TGCGCCAGCAGCTCCGGACAGACTTGGACCCAGTACTTC
j_call: TRBJ2-7; clone_size: few; v_call: TRBV28; d_call: TRBD2; cdr3_aa: CASGTSVSYEQYF; cdr3_nt: TGTGCCAGCGGGACTAGCGTTTCCTACGAGCAGTACTTC
j_call: TRBJ2-1; clone_size: -; v_call: TRBV28; d_call: TRBD1; cdr3_aa: CASSSQSVRDRGSWCEQFF; cdr3_nt: TGTGCCAGCAGTTCCCAGAGTGTAAGGGACAGGGGAAGTTGGTGTGAGCAGTTCTTC
j_call: TRBJ1-1; clone_size: -; v_call: TRBV7-2; d_call: -; cdr3_aa: CASSSPVNTEAFF; cdr3_nt: TGTGCCAGCAGCTCCCCAGTCAACACTGAAGCTTTCTTT
j_call: TRBJ1-1; clone_size: many; v_call: TRBV7-6; d_call: TRBD1; cdr3_aa: CASSPRTGLMTEAFF; cdr3_nt: TGTGCCAGCAGCCCTAGGACAGGGCTTATGACTGAAGCTTTCTTT
j_call: TRBJ2-3; clone_size: -; v_call: TRBV7-6; d_call: TRBD2; cdr3_aa: CASSGLAGGNTDTQYF; cdr3_nt: TGTGCCAGCAGCGGACTAGCGGGAGGTAACACAGATACGCAGTATTTT
j_call: TRBJ1-2; clone_size: -; v_call: TRBV20-1; d_call: -; cdr3_aa: CSASRVTYGYTF; cdr3_nt: TGCAGTGCTAGCAGGGTCACCTATGGCTACACCTTC
j_call: TRBJ1-2; clone_size: -; v_call: TRBV6-5; d_call: -; cdr3_aa: CASSYSAGRYGYTF; cdr3_nt: TGTGCCAGCAGTTACTCGGCCGGGCGCTATGGCTACACCTTC
j_call: TRBJ2-7; clone_size: -; v_call: TRBV20-1; d_call: TRBD1; cdr3_aa: CSVPGQGSYEQYF; cdr3_nt: TGCAGTGTTCCGGGACAGGGCTCCTACGAGCAGTACTTC
j_call: TRBJ2-1; clone_size: many; v_call: TRBV9; d_call: TRBD2; cdr3_aa: CASSLPLAGGPRVSEQFF; cdr3_nt: TGTGCCAGCAGCCTCCCTCTAGCGGGAGGGCCACGTGTTTCTGAGCAGTTCTTC
j_call: TRBJ1-6; clone_size: few; v_call: TRBV7-6; d_call: -; cdr3_aa: CASSLQDNTPLHF; cdr3_nt: TGTGCCAGCAGCCTACAGGACAACACACCCCTCCACTTT
j_call: TRBJ1-1; clone_size: many; v_call: TRBV6-1; d_call: TRBD1; cdr3_aa: CASRSRGGDTEAFF; cdr3_nt: TGTGCCAGCAGAAGCAGGGGGGGGGACACTGAAGCTTTCTTT
j_call: TRBJ2-5; clone_size: few; v_call: TRBV15; d_call: -; cdr3_aa: CATSRVWGGEKTQYF; cdr3_nt: TGTGCCACCAGCAGAGTATGGGGCGGAGAAAAGACCCAGTACTTC
j_call: TRBJ2-1; clone_size: few; v_call: TRBV2; d_call: TRBD2; cdr3_aa: CASNPLGREGNNEQFF; cdr3_nt: TGTGCCAGCAACCCCCTGGGGCGGGAGGGGAACAATGAGCAGTTCTTC
j_call: TRBJ2-1; clone_size: many; v_call: TRBV4-3; d_call: TRBD2; cdr3_aa: CASSQELAVYNEQFF; cdr3_nt: TGCGCCAGCAGCCAAGAGCTAGCGGTATACAATGAGCAGTTCTTC
j_call: TRBJ1-2; clone_size: few; v_call: TRBV12-3/TRBV12-4; d_call: TRBD1; cdr3_aa: CASSPQGVISDYTF; cdr3_nt: TGTGCCAGCAGTCCGCAGGGGGTTATAAGTGACTACACCTTC
j_call: TRBJ2-1; clone_size: many; v_call: TRBV5-4; d_call: -; cdr3_aa: CASSLLGGNNEQFF; cdr3_nt: TGTGCCAGCAGCCTACTGGGTGGGAACAATGAGCAGTTCTTC
j_call: TRBJ1-1; clone_size: few; v_call: TRBV9; d_call: -; cdr3_aa: CASSVKTNTEAFF; cdr3_nt: TGTGCCAGCAGCGTTAAGACGAACACTGAAGCTTTCTTT
j_call: TRBJ1-2; clone_size: many; v_call: TRBV6-5; d_call: -; cdr3_aa: CASSYKQVYTF; cdr3_nt: TGTGCCAGCAGTTACAAACAGGTCTACACCTTC
j_call: TRBJ2-7; clone_size: many; v_call: TRBV25-1; d_call: -; cdr3_aa: CASTHEGDSYEQYF; cdr3_nt: TGTGCCAGCACCCACGAGGGGGACTCCTACGAGCAGTACTTC
j_call: TRBJ2-3; clone_size: few; v_call: TRBV18; d_call: TRBD2; cdr3_aa: CASSPLTSGDTQYF; cdr3_nt: TGTGCCAGCTCACCATTGACTAGCGGGGATACGCAGTATTTT
j_call: TRBJ1-1; clone_size: -; v_call: TRBV29-1; d_call: -; cdr3_aa: CSVGDPEGWGTEAFF; cdr3_nt: TGCAGCGTTGGAGACCCCGAGGGGTGGGGCACTGAAGCTTTCTTT
j_call: TRBJ2-3; clone_size: -; v_call: TRBV4-1; d_call: -; cdr3_aa: CARGAVVDTQNF; cdr3_nt: TGCGCCAGGGGGGCGGTGGTAGATACGCAGAATTTT
j_call: TRBJ1-1; clone_size: many; v_call: TRBV3-1; d_call: -; cdr3_aa: CASSQGSGRDTEAFF; cdr3_nt: TGTGCCAGCAGCCAAGGTAGCGGACGGGACACTGAAGCTTTCTTT
j_call: TRBJ2-1; clone_size: few; v_call: TRBV5-1; d_call: TRBD2; cdr3_aa: CASSLRGLAGNEQFF; cdr3_nt: TGCGCCAGCAGCTTAAGGGGACTAGCTGGCAATGAGCAGTTCTTC
j_call: TRBJ2-1; clone_size: few; v_call: TRBV20-1; d_call: -; cdr3_aa: CSARLATHNEQFF; cdr3_nt: TGCAGTGCTAGACTAGCGACCCACAATGAGCAGTTCTTC
j_call: TRBJ2-4; clone_size: -; v_call: TRBV6-5; d_call: TRBD1; cdr3_aa: CASSYPGTDVLAKNIQYF; cdr3_nt: TGTGCCAGCAGTTACCCAGGGACAGACGTTCTAGCCAAAAACATTCAGTACTTC
j_call: TRBJ2-5; clone_size: -; v_call: TRBV5-4; d_call: -; cdr3_aa: CASSLEVVSETQYF; cdr3_nt: TGTGCCAGCAGCTTGGAAGTGGTTTCAGAGACCCAGTACTTC
j_call: TRBJ2-7; clone_size: -; v_call: TRBV5-1; d_call: TRBD2; cdr3_aa: CASSLISGTSGSYEQYF; cdr3_nt: TGCGCCAGCAGCTTAATTTCCGGGACTAGCGGCAGCTACGAGCAGTACTTC
j_call: TRBJ2-7; clone_size: many; v_call: TRBV20-1; d_call: TRBD2; cdr3_aa: CSASFDGTSGTYEQYF; cdr3_nt: TGCAGTGCTAGTTTCGACGGGACTAGCGGGACCTACGAGCAGTACTTC
j_call: TRBJ2-4; clone_size: -; v_call: TRBV12-3/TRBV12-4; d_call: -; cdr3_aa: CASSFAIAKNIQYF; cdr3_nt: TGTGCCAGCAGTTTTGCGATAGCCAAAAACATTCAGTACTTC
j_call: TRBJ1-2; clone_size: many; v_call: TRBV27; d_call: -; cdr3_aa: CASSSGTIDGYTF; cdr3_nt: TGTGCCAGCAGTTCCGGGACAATTGATGGCTACACCTTC
j_call: TRBJ2-2; clone_size: few; v_call: TRBV15; d_call: TRBD2; cdr3_aa: CATASGGAAGELFF; cdr3_nt: TGTGCCACCGCTAGCGGGGGGGCCGCCGGGGAGCTGTTTTTT
j_call: TRBJ1-3; clone_size: -; v_call: TRBV3-1; d_call: -; cdr3_aa: CASSQEKLRQAGNTIYF; cdr3_nt: TGTGCCAGCAGCCAAGAAAAGTTACGACAGGCTGGAAACACCATATATTTT
j_call: TRBJ1-4; clone_size: few; v_call: TRBV6-5; d_call: -; cdr3_aa: CASSHRDSRKLFF; cdr3_nt: TGTGCCAGCAGTCACAGGGACTCTAGAAAACTGTTTTTT
j_call: TRBJ2-6; clone_size: few; v_call: TRBV25-1; d_call: -; cdr3_aa: CASSDTGRRSSGANVLTF; cdr3_nt: TGTGCCAGCAGTGATACGGGACGGAGGAGCTCTGGGGCCAACGTCCTGACTTTC
j_call: TRBJ2-5; clone_size: -; v_call: TRBV7-9; d_call: -; cdr3_aa: CASSLALGKGQETQYF; cdr3_nt: TGTGCCAGCAGCTTAGCGCTTGGGAAGGGACAAGAGACCCAGTACTTC
j_call: TRBJ1-3; clone_size: few; v_call: TRBV4-2; d_call: -; cdr3_aa: CASSQDPGGGNTIYF; cdr3_nt: TGTGCCAGCAGCCAAGATCCGGGAGGTGGAAACACCATATATTTT
j_call: TRBJ2-7; clone_size: many; v_call: TRBV7-2; d_call: TRBD2; cdr3_aa: CASSLTSGSSYEQYF; cdr3_nt: TGTGCCAGCAGTTTAACTAGCGGGAGCTCCTACGAGCAGTACTTC
j_call: TRBJ2-2; clone_size: few; v_call: TRBV4-3; d_call: TRBD2; cdr3_aa: CASSLLVSGGGGELFF; cdr3_nt: TGCGCCAGCAGCCTCCTGGTCAGCGGGGGAGGCGGGGAGCTGTTTTTT
j_call: TRBJ2-1; clone_size: few; v_call: TRBV6-5; d_call: TRBD2; cdr3_aa: CASSSPGLAGGPHEQFF; cdr3_nt: TGTGCCAGCAGTTCCCCGGGACTAGCGGGAGGGCCACATGAGCAGTTCTTC
j_call: TRBJ2-7; clone_size: -; v_call: TRBV7-2; d_call: TRBD1; cdr3_aa: CASSSRTGAYEQYF; cdr3_nt: TGTGCCAGCAGCTCACGGACAGGGGCCTACGAGCAGTACTTC